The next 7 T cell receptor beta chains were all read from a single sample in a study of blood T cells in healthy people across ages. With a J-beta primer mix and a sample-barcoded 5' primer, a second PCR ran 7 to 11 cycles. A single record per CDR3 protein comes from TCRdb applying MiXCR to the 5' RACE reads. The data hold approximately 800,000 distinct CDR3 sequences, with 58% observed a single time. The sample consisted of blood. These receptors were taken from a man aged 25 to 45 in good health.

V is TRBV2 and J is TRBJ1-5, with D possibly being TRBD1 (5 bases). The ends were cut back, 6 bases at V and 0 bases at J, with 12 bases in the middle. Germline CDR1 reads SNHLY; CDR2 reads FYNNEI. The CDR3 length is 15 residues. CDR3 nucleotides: TGTGCCAGCAGCTTACAGGCTTATAGCAATCAGCCCCAGCATTTT. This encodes CASSLQAYSNQPQHF.

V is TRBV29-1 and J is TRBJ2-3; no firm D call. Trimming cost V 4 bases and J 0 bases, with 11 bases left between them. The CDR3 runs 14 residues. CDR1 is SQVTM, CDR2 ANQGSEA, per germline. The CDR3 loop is CSVGSTASTDTQYF. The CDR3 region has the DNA TGCAGCGTTGGATCGACGGCGAGCACAGATACGCAGTATTTT.

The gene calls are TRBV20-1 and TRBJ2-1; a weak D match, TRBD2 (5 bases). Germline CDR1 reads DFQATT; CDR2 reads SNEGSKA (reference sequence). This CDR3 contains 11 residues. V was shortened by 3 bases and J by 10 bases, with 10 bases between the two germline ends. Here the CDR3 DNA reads TGCAGTGCTAGTATAGCGTGGGAGCAGTTCTTC. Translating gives CSASIAWEQFF.

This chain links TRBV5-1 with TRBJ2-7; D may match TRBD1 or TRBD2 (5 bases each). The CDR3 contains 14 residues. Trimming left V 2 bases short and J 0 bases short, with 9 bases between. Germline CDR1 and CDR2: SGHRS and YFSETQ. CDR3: CASSFEGNSYEQYF. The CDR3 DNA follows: TGCGCCAGCAGCTTCGAGGGGAACTCCTACGAGCAGTACTTC.

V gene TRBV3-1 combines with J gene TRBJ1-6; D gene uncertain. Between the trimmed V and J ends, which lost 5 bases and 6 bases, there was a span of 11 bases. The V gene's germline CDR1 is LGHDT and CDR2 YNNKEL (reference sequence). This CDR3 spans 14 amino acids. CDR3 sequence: CASSARDFNSPLHF. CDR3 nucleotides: TGTGCCAGCAGCGCCCGGGATTTTAATTCACCCCTCCACTTT.

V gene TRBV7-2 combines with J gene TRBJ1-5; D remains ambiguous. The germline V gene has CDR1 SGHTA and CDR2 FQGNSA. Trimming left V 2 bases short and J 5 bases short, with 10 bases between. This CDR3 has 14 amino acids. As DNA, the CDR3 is TGTGCCAGCAGCTTAAACACCCCTCATCAGCCCCAGCATTTT. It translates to CASSLNTPHQPQHF.

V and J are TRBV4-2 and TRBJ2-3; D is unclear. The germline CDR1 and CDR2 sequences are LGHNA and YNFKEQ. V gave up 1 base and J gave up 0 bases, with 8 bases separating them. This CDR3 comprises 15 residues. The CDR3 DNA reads TGTGCCAGCAGCCAAGCATTACCAAGCACAGATACGCAGTATTTT. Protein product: CASSQALPSTDTQYF.